The entry that follows covers one TCR beta chain sequence. Its antigen is undetermined. This sample is drawn from a study of response to subunit inactivated influenza vaccine. V shed 4 bases, J shed 9 bases, and the junction held 6 bases outside the gene matches. Germline CDR1 MNHEY, CDR2 SVGAGI. The CDR3 runs 15 residues. TCRdb redid the calling of the RT-PCR reads with MiXCR, one entry per CDR3 protein. The sample gives roughly 760,000 distinct CDR3 sequences, 21% of which show up once; around 9.6% is in the top ten. Study results and caveats: Each seasonal influenza vaccination recruits few new T cells, the authors suggested.

The chain employs TRBV6-5 and TRBJ1-6; 10 bases line up with TRBD1. The input for sequencing was PBMCs from blood, taken around 5 days after vaccination. This TCR was sampled from a man aged 50 to 60 who received an inactivated influenza vaccine. CDR3 residues: CASSSGQGGGSPLHF. The CDR3, as DNA: TGTGCCAGCAGTTCTGGACAGGGGGGAGGTTCACCCCTCCACTTT.